The 25 T cell receptor beta chains listed next were all sequenced from one sample in a study of blood T cell repertoires in COVID-19. The assay was immunoSEQ multiplex PCR, and TCRdb's table has in-frame clones only and misses some. Of under 250,000 clones in the sample, approximately 85% were seen once. The sample comprised peripheral blood. Receptors originate from a man aged 50-60 years with acute or convalescent COVID-19.

This clone was detected only once. The rearrangement joins TRBV28 to TRBJ1-4, with 9 nucleotides matching TRBD1. V lost 11 bases and J lost 0; bases outside the gene matches: 4. The CDR3 is 14 amino acids. The germline CDR1 and CDR2 sequences are MDHEN and SYDVKM. The CDR3 nucleotides are TGTGCCGGGGGACAGGGTGCAACTAATGAAAAACTGTTTTTT. Its translation: CAGGQGATNEKLFF.

The J gene is TRBJ1-5, the V gene TRBV5-1, with TRBD1 identical over 9 bases. The V and J ends lost 4 bases and 4 bases, in that order; junction bases with no gene match: 3. The CDR3 is made up of 14 amino acids. Germline V gene data show CDR1 as SGHRS and CDR2 as YFSETQ. The CDR3 here is CASSEGQGNQPQHF. CDR3 coding DNA: TGCGCCAGCAGCGAAGGACAGGGGAATCAGCCCCAGCATTTT. Drawing the rest from reference TRBV5-1 and TRBJ1-5, the complete variable domain is KAGVTQTPRYLIKTRGQQVTLSCSPISGHRSVSWYQQTPGQGLQFLFEYFSETQRNKGNFPGRFSGRQFSNSRSEMNVSTLELGDSALYLCASSEGQGNQPQHFGDGTRLSIL.

This rearrangement joins TRBV10-3 to TRBJ1-2; D is perhaps TRBD1 (6 bases). The CDR3 has 15 amino acids. Germline V gives CDR1 ENHRY, CDR2 SYGVKD. V was clipped by 5 bases and J by 2 bases, with 15 bases between them. CDR3: CAISPQGEVNYGYTF. For the CDR3, the DNA is TGTGCCATCAGTCCACAGGGCGAAGTGAACTATGGCTACACCTTC.

The chain employs TRBV25-1 and TRBJ1-6, with D maybe TRBD1 (5 bases). The germline CDR1 and CDR2 sequences are MGHDK and SYGVNS. The CDR3 runs to 16 residues. V lost 6 bases and J lost 10, with 22 bases in between. This chain's CDR3 is CASSPLGGKGGSPLHF. CDR3 DNA sequence: TGTGCCAGCAGCCCTCTCGGGGGTAAAGGCGGATCACCCCTCCACTTT.

This rearrangement joins TRBV4-2 to TRBJ2-1; no clear D gene. V was cut by 0 bases and J by 2 bases, with 11 bases left in between. CDR3 length: 16 amino acids. From germline, CDR1 is LGHNA and CDR2 YNFKEQ. The CDR3 spells CASSQDLDLTYNEQFF. As DNA, the CDR3 is TGTGCCAGCAGCCAAGATCTAGACCTTACCTACAATGAGCAGTTCTTC.

CDR3 loop: CASSQASQNNSPLHF. The DNA of the CDR3 is TGCGCCAGCAGCCAAGCTTCACAGAATAATTCACCCCTCCACTTT. The rearrangement links TRBV4-1 to TRBJ1-6; D uncertain. Trimming cost V 1 base and J 5 bases, with 9 bases left between them. This CDR3 contains 15 residues. Per germline, CDR1 MGHRA and CDR2 YSYEKL.

V and J are TRBV7-3 and TRBJ2-2; 10 bases agree with TRBD2. Trimming removed 5 bases from V and 5 bases from J; junction bases left unmatched: 5. The length of the CDR3 is 15 residues. Germline V CDR1 and CDR2: SGHTA, FQGTGA. The CDR3 region has the DNA TGTGCCAGCAGCAAGGGACTAGCGAGGACCGGGGAGCTGTTTTTT. The encoded protein is CASSKGLARTGELFF.

The V call is TRBV27, the J call TRBJ1-1, with a possible D match to TRBD1 (6 bases). Trimming left V 5 bases short and J 4 bases short, with 20 bases between. The CDR3 is made up of 16 amino acids. Germline V gives CDR1 MNHEY, CDR2 SMNVEV (reference sequence). The CDR3 sequence is CASSLLRDTVVTEAFF. The CDR3 region has the DNA TGTGCCAGCAGTCTCCTCCGGGACACGGTTGTCACTGAAGCTTTCTTT.

The genes are TRBV27 and TRBJ2-1, with unresolved D. Looked up from germline, CDR1 is MNHEY and CDR2 is SMNVEV (reference sequence). This CDR3 is 13 amino acids long. V was clipped by 6 bases and J by 8 bases, with 14 bases between them. CDR3 DNA sequence: TGTGCCAGCAGCTTTTACCCCCCGGATGAGCAGTTCTTC. This gives the protein CASSFYPPDEQFF.

This clone was detected a few times. The V call is TRBV19, the J call TRBJ1-5, with 10 bases identical to TRBD1. Trimming took 5 bases from V and 8 from J; bases not matched to a gene: 12. The length of the CDR3 is 16 residues. CDR1 LNHDA and CDR2 SQIVND come from the germline V gene (reference sequence). The DNA of the CDR3 is TGTGCCAGTAGTTCGCGGACAGGGGGTGGCCGGGAGCCCCAGCATTTT. This translates into CASSSRTGGGREPQHF.

V gene TRBV9 combines with J gene TRBJ2-2; no firm D call. With 1 base removed from V and 6 bases from J, the gap between germline ends came to 7 bases. This CDR3 has 13 residues. CDR1 SGDLS and CDR2 YYNGEE come from the germline V gene. In DNA, the CDR3 is TGTGCCAGCAGCGTAATATCCGCCGGGGAGCTGTTTTTT. This sequence encodes CASSVISAGELFF.

This chain uses TRBV24-1 with TRBJ2-7; TRBD1 matches at 7 bases. Germline CDR1 reads KGHDR; CDR2 reads SFDVKD. The junction had 6 bases not matched to a gene; V was cut back by 9 bases and J by 2 bases. The CDR3 extends over 13 amino acids. The CDR3 sequence is CATSGTVTYEQYF. The CDR3 coding sequence is TGTGCCACCTCCGGGACAGTCACCTACGAGCAGTACTTC.

The V call is TRBV3-1 (or the pseudogene TRBV3-2), the J call TRBJ2-3, with TRBD2 matching over 7 bases. V lost 4 bases to trimming and J lost 2 bases; unmatched junction nucleotides: 3. CDR1 is LGHDT and CDR2 is YNNKEL in the germline V gene (reference sequence). The CDR3 covers 14 residues. This CDR3 is CASSPGTITDTQYF. The CDR3 DNA follows: TGTGCCAGCAGCCCGGGGACTATCACAGATACGCAGTATTTT.

The chain is built from TRBV28 and TRBJ2-5; the match to TRBD2 covers 9 bases. The CDR3 is 14 amino acids. V gave up 3 bases and J gave up 5 bases; unmatched junction bases: 4. From germline, CDR1 is MDHEN and CDR2 SYDVKM. The chain's CDR3 is CASSFSGTSETQYF. The CDR3 region has the DNA TGTGCCAGCAGTTTTTCCGGGACTAGCGAGACCCAGTACTTC.

The chain is built from TRBV7-9 and TRBJ1-2, with a weak D call TRBD1 (5 bases). CDR3 length: 14 amino acids. Germline V gene data show CDR1 as SEHNR and CDR2 as FQNEAQ (reference sequence). V lost 7 bases, J lost 1 base, and 13 bases lay in between. The chain's CDR3 is CASISGRGNYGYTF. The CDR3 nucleotides read TGTGCCAGCATCTCAGGGAGGGGTAACTATGGCTACACCTTC.

In regard to this clone: This sample also contains other DNA sequences that code for the same CDR3. The chain employs TRBV18 and TRBJ2-6; TRBD2 matches at 7 bases. Per germline, CDR1 KGHSH and CDR2 LQKENI. The CDR3 contains 18 residues. The trim removed 3 bases at V and 0 bases at J, leaving 8 bases unmatched. CDR3 region: CASSPLGGASSGANVLTF. CDR3 coding DNA: TGTGCCAGCTCACCCTTGGGAGGGGCCTCCTCTGGGGCCAACGTCCTGACTTTC.

The chain joins TRBV2 to TRBJ2-5; D perhaps matches TRBD1 (6 bases). The CDR3 is made up of 14 amino acids. Germline V gives CDR1 SNHLY, CDR2 FYNNEI. V gave up 3 bases and J gave up 7 bases, with 15 bases separating them. The CDR3 DNA follows: TGTGCCAGCAGTGATGGCAGGGGCCCGGGGACCCAGTACTTC. As protein: CASSDGRGPGTQYF.

CDR3 sequence (DNA): TGCGCCAGCAGTCCGGGGGATGGCTACACCTTC. Amino acids: CASSPGDGYTF. This chain connects TRBV5-1 to TRBJ1-2; D is perhaps TRBD1 (5 bases). CDR3 length: 11 amino acids. The ends were cut back, 5 bases at V and 6 bases at J, with 8 bases in the middle. CDR1 is SGHRS and CDR2 is YFSETQ in the germline V gene. Full variable domain (rest looked up from reference TRBV5-1 and TRBJ1-2): KAGVTQTPRYLIKTRGQQVTLSCSPISGHRSVSWYQQTPGQGLQFLFEYFSETQRNKGNFPGRFSGRQFSNSRSEMNVSTLELGDSALYLCASSPGDGYTFGSGTRLTVV.

This chain uses TRBV7-9 with TRBJ1-1; no clear D gene. Per the germline V gene, CDR1 is SEHNR and CDR2 is FQNEAQ (reference sequence). The CDR3 has 12 amino acids. With 7 bases removed from V and 3 bases from J, the gap between germline ends came to 9 bases. The CDR3 DNA reads as TGTGCCAGCAAGGAGGGCGACACTGAAGCTTTCTTT. It codes for CASKEGDTEAFF.

The chain carries TRBV3-1 (or the pseudogene TRBV3-2) and TRBJ2-5, with 7 bases that match TRBD2. J was trimmed by 3 bases and V by 0 bases; bases with no gene match: 10. The CDR3 is 17 residues long. The germline gives CDR1 LGHDT, CDR2 YNNKEL (reference sequence). The CDR3 is CASSQDHGGTTKETQYF. The CDR3, as DNA: TGTGCCAGCAGCCAAGATCACGGGGGGACTACCAAAGAGACCCAGTACTTC.

V gene TRBV28 combines with J gene TRBJ1-2; D remains ambiguous. Deletions cut 5 bases from V and 2 bases from J, with 9 bases between. This CDR3 spans 13 amino acids. CDR1 is MDHEN and CDR2 is SYDVKM in the germline V gene. In nucleotides, the CDR3 is TGTGCCAGCAGTCCAGGTAACAACTATGGCTACACCTTC. This translates into CASSPGNNYGYTF.

The chain recombines TRBV10-1 with TRBJ2-3; TRBD1 aligns across 7 bases. Germline-derived CDR1 and CDR2 are WNHNN and SYGVQD (reference sequence). V trimming: 2 bases; J trimming: 0 bases; junction bases outside the gene matches: 5. The CDR3 has 16 amino acids. CDR3 loop: CASSERKGASTDTQYF. The CDR3 DNA reads as TGCGCCAGCAGTGAGAGGAAGGGGGCCAGCACAGATACGCAGTATTTT.

The rearrangement links TRBV5-6 to TRBJ2-7; 8 nucleotides agree with TRBD1. CDR3 length: 14 amino acids. CDR1 is SGHDT and CDR2 is YYEEEE in the germline V gene. V dropped 4 bases and J dropped 4; count of bases not matched to a gene: 7. CDR3 nucleotides: TGTGCCAGCAGCGCCGACAGGGGTAGGTACGAGCAGTACTTC. It encodes CASSADRGRYEQYF.

The rearrangement uses TRBV28 and TRBJ1-4, with 8 bases lining up with TRBD1. The V gene's germline CDR1 is MDHEN and CDR2 SYDVKM. The CDR3 runs to 15 residues. V shed 5 bases and J 5 bases; nucleotides not matched to a gene: 7. The CDR3 sequence is CASSIRQGINEKLFF. In DNA form, the CDR3 reads TGTGCCAGCAGTATCAGACAGGGGATAAATGAAAAACTGTTTTTT.

The chain has TRBV28 and TRBJ2-3; maybe TRBD1 (6 bases). With 11 bases removed from V and 3 bases from J, the gap between germline ends came to 27 bases. Germline V gene sequence: CDR1 MDHEN, CDR2 SYDVKM. The CDR3 has 17 amino acids. The CDR3 protein is CASTGIQGGGWTDTQYF. The DNA of the CDR3 is TGTGCCTCGACAGGAATACAGGGTGGGGGCTGGACAGATACGCAGTATTTT.